The 22 T cell receptor beta chains below come from one sample, sequenced in a study of low-dose radiotherapy and immunotherapy resistance in tumors. TRAV- and TRBV-specific primers, spanning alpha and beta chains, primed first-strand cDNA. A roughly 20-cycle PCR with a constant-region primer and V-primer adapter amplified TCRs. TCRdb independently ran MiXCR on the reads; one entry per CDR3 protein. The sample has about 10,000 distinct CDR3 sequences; about 60% are singletons. The receptor set was obtained from a human donor with advanced metastatic prostate, ovarian, gallbladder or colorectal cancer (not recorded which). This table probably holds off-target reads from a library built for another chain.

This chain uses TRBV5-1 with TRBJ2-7; D might be TRBD1 or TRBD2, each matching 5 bases. The CDR3 is 13 residues long. CDR1 and CDR2 (germline): SGHRS, YFSETQ. Trimming left V 4 bases short and J 6 bases short, with 14 bases between. The CDR3 coding sequence is TGCGCCAGCAGCCTAGAGGGGCCCCTCGAGCAGTACTTC. This translates into CASSLEGPLEQYF.

This clonotype is a singleton in its sample. The rearrangement links TRBV28 to TRBJ1-4; tentatively, D is TRBD1 (6 bases). This CDR3 has 13 amino acids. V lost 6 bases and J 8 bases, leaving 13 bases between the germline ends. Germline CDR1 and CDR2: MDHEN and SYDVKM. DNA of the CDR3: TGTGCCAGCAGGGGGGCAGGGGACGAAAAACTGTTTTTT. Its translation: CASRGAGDEKLFF.

The V and J genes are TRBV6-2 or TRBV6-3 and TRBJ1-3; D is perhaps TRBD1 (6 bases). Germline V gives CDR1 MNHEY, CDR2 SVGEGT. The CDR3 totals 16 residues. Trimming took off 2 bases at V and 1 base at J, with 12 bases between the two ends. The CDR3 nucleotides read TGTGCCAGCAGTTACGAGGGGGGCCAGTCTGGAAACACCATATATTTT. It yields the protein CASSYEGGQSGNTIYF.

The chain has TRBV5-1 and TRBJ2-1; 8 bases fit TRBD2. CDR3 size: 15 residues. J was trimmed by 9 bases and V by 0 bases; bases with no gene match: 8. Germline CDR1 reads SGHRS; CDR2 reads YFSETQ. The CDR3 coding sequence is TGCGCCAGCAGCTTGGCTTCGGGAGGGCATGGTGAGCAGTTCTTC. As protein: CASSLASGGHGEQFF. The whole variable domain, filled in from reference TRBV5-1 and TRBJ2-1, reads KAGVTQTPRYLIKTRGQQVTLSCSPISGHRSVSWYQQTPGQGLQFLFEYFSETQRNKGNFPGRFSGRQFSNSRSEMNVSTLELGDSALYLCASSLASGGHGEQFFGPGTRLTVL.

This chain joins TRBV28 and TRBJ1-3, with D unclear. Trimming shortened V by 3 bases and J by 2 bases, and 26 bases separated the two germline ends. Per germline, CDR1 MDHEN and CDR2 SYDVKM. The CDR3 consists of 20 residues. The CDR3: CASSLNQNSDADRAGNTIYF. CDR3 nucleotide sequence: TGTGCCAGCAGTTTGAACCAGAACTCGGATGCCGACCGGGCTGGAAACACCATATATTTT.

This clonotype was detected a few times. This chain joins TRBV4-3 and TRBJ1-3; unclear D gene. Trimming pared 0 bases from V and 5 bases from J, leaving 11 bases between. The CDR3 contains 15 residues. From germline, CDR1 is LGHNA and CDR2 YSLEER. The chain's CDR3 is CASSQDVGNRNTIYF. The CDR3 DNA is TGCGCCAGCAGCCAAGATGTCGGCAACAGAAACACCATATATTTT.

The rearrangement uses TRBV12-3 or TRBV12-4 and TRBJ1-6; D might be TRBD1 (6 bases). The V and J ends lost 3 bases and 7 bases respectively, with 13 bases between them. The CDR3 runs 15 residues. The CDR3 DNA reads TGTGCCAGCAGTTTTCAGGACAGACAAAATTCACCCCTCCACTTT. This sequence encodes CASSFQDRQNSPLHF.

The chain is built from TRBV5-1 and TRBJ2-5; TRBD1 matches 10 bases. This CDR3 spans 14 amino acids. The V gene's germline CDR1 is SGHRS and CDR2 YFSETQ. V trimming: 5 bases; J trimming: 5 bases; junction bases outside the gene matches: 6. Here the CDR3 reads CASRLTGGRETQYF. The CDR3 DNA follows: TGCGCCAGCAGATTGACAGGGGGCCGGGAGACCCAGTACTTC.

V gene TRBV30 combines with J gene TRBJ1-6; D gene uncertain. The CDR3 consists of 13 residues. CDR1 GTSNPN and CDR2 SVGIG come from the germline V gene (reference sequence). Trimming pared 2 bases from V and 7 bases from J, leaving 9 bases between. As DNA, the CDR3 is TGTGCCTGGAGTCCGGGCTCGAATTCACCCCTCCACTTT. Encoded protein: CAWSPGSNSPLHF.

The DNA for the CDR3 is TGTGCCAGCAGTCTCACCCGAGGTGGGGGACCTCAAGAGACCCAGTACTTC. Protein sequence: CASSLTRGGGPQETQYF. The chain is built from TRBV28 and TRBJ2-5; D tentatively reads TRBD1 or TRBD2 (5 bases each). V was clipped by 5 bases and J by 2 bases, with 21 bases between them. Germline V gives CDR1 MDHEN, CDR2 SYDVKM. The CDR3 covers 17 residues.

This clonotype was seen a handful of times. The chain couples TRBV18 to TRBJ2-3; 8 nucleotides align to TRBD2. Looked up from germline, CDR1 is KGHSH and CDR2 is LQKENI. This CDR3 contains 14 residues. Germline trimming cut 3 bases from V and 1 base from J; bases unmatched to any gene: 0. The CDR3 sequence: CASSPTSGTDTQYF. As DNA, the CDR3 is TGTGCCAGCTCACCGACTAGCGGCACAGATACGCAGTATTTT.

This clonotype came up a few times. The rearrangement uses TRBV3-1 and TRBJ1-5; tentatively, D is TRBD1 (6 bases). This CDR3 spans 13 amino acids. V was cut by 3 bases and J by 7 bases, with 10 bases left in between. From germline, CDR1 is LGHDT and CDR2 YNNKEL (reference sequence). This chain's CDR3 is CASSQGADQPQHF. CDR3 sequence (DNA): TGTGCCAGCAGCCAGGGGGCCGACCAGCCCCAGCATTTT.

The rearrangement links TRBV30 to TRBJ1-2; D is perhaps TRBD1 (6 bases). Germline V gene sequence: CDR1 GTSNPN, CDR2 SVGIG (reference sequence). V dropped 0 bases and J dropped 4 bases, with 15 bases sitting between them. This CDR3 has 15 amino acids. The CDR3, as DNA: TGTGCCTGGAGTGTACGCCGGGGGCGGGTCTATGGCTACACCTTC. Translation: CAWSVRRGRVYGYTF.

The chain couples TRBV7-9 to TRBJ1-1, with D possibly being TRBD1 (5 bases). CDR3 length: 15 residues. Trimming shortened V by 1 base and J by 1 base, and 10 bases separated the two germline ends. CDR1 SEHNR and CDR2 FQNEAQ come from the germline V gene (reference sequence). CDR3 in amino acids: CASSLGGRQNTEAFF. CDR3 coding DNA: TGTGCCAGCAGCTTAGGGGGACGGCAGAACACTGAAGCTTTCTTT.

The chain links TRBV9 to TRBJ1-1, with D unclear. The CDR3 is 15 residues long. The V end lost 0 bases, the J end lost 0 bases, and 9 bases lay between the germline ends. CDR1 is SGDLS, CDR2 YYNGEE, per germline. This chain's CDR3 is CASSVGWGMNTEAFF. CDR3 DNA sequence: TGTGCCAGCAGCGTAGGGTGGGGAATGAACACTGAAGCTTTCTTT.

This sequence joins TRBV6-1 and TRBJ2-7, with TRBD1 matching over 9 bases. Looked up from germline, CDR1 is MNHNS and CDR2 is SASEGT. V dropped 2 bases and J dropped 5; count of bases not matched to a gene: 7. The CDR3 runs to 15 residues. In DNA, the CDR3 is TGTGCCAGCAGTGAAAGTGTGGACAGGGGTAACGAGCAGTACTTC. Translated, it gives CASSESVDRGNEQYF.

This clonotype showed up just once. The chain uses TRBV5-6 and TRBJ2-1; D may correspond to TRBD1 or TRBD2 (5 bases each). V dropped 6 bases and J dropped 7 bases, with 20 bases sitting between them. Germline V gives CDR1 SGHDT, CDR2 YYEEEE. The CDR3 length is 15 residues. CDR3 sequence (DNA): TGTGCCAGCACCCCGGTGGGGGTTAAGGAGAATGAGCAGTTCTTC. Amino acids: CASTPVGVKENEQFF. Full variable domain (rest looked up from reference TRBV5-6 and TRBJ2-1): DAGVTQSPTHLIKTRGQQVTLRCSPKSGHDTVSWYQQALGQGPQFIFQYYEEEERQRGNFPDRFSGHQFPNYSSELNVNALLLGDSALYLCASTPVGVKENEQFFGPGTRLTVL.

The chain is built from TRBV3-1 and TRBJ2-1; 12 bases are a match to TRBD2. Germline assignment: CDR1 LGHDT and CDR2 YNNKEL (reference sequence). With 3 bases clipped from V and 7 bases from J, the junction kept 4 bases outside the gene matches. There are 15 residues in the CDR3. The CDR3 loop is CASSQGTSGSNEQFF. CDR3 coding DNA: TGTGCCAGCAGCCAGGGGACTAGCGGGTCTAATGAGCAGTTCTTC.

On this clonotype itself: At one end the junction does not follow the germline gene, possibly because of a read error. The rearrangement links TRBV27 to TRBJ2-5; D uncertain. The germline V gene encodes CDR1 MNHEY and CDR2 SMNVEV (reference sequence). This CDR3 comprises 14 residues. The CDR3 reads CATSAQDRQETQYF. The CDR3 DNA is TGTGCCACCAGTGCCCAGGACCGCCAAGAGACCCAGTACTTC.

The chain links TRBV28 to TRBJ2-3, with TRBD1 matching 8 bases. Germline V gene lookup returns CDR1 MDHEN and CDR2 SYDVKM. V gave up 6 bases and J gave up 2 bases; unmatched junction bases: 10. This CDR3 spans 16 amino acids. CDR3 in amino acids: CASSPTGARHTDTQYF. In nucleotides, the CDR3 is TGTGCCAGCAGCCCGACAGGGGCGCGACACACAGATACGCAGTATTTT.

The chain links TRBV5-5 to TRBJ2-7; 9 positions match TRBD2. The ends lost 0 bases at V and 3 bases at J; junction bases unmatched: 4. Germline CDR1 reads SGHKS; CDR2 reads YYEKEE (reference sequence). This CDR3 comprises 15 residues. The CDR3 region is CASSLDSGSIYEQYF. The DNA of the CDR3 is TGTGCCAGCAGCTTGGATAGCGGGAGTATCTACGAGCAGTACTTC.

This clonotype occurred once. The chain employs TRBV2 and TRBJ2-1, with 8 positions matching TRBD2. The trim removed 4 bases at V and 6 bases at J, leaving 5 bases unmatched. The CDR3 has 14 amino acids. CDR1 and CDR2 from the germline V gene are SNHLY and FYNNEI. CDR3 region: CASSGALAGNEQFF. The CDR3, as DNA: TGTGCCAGCAGTGGGGCCCTAGCGGGCAATGAGCAGTTCTTC.